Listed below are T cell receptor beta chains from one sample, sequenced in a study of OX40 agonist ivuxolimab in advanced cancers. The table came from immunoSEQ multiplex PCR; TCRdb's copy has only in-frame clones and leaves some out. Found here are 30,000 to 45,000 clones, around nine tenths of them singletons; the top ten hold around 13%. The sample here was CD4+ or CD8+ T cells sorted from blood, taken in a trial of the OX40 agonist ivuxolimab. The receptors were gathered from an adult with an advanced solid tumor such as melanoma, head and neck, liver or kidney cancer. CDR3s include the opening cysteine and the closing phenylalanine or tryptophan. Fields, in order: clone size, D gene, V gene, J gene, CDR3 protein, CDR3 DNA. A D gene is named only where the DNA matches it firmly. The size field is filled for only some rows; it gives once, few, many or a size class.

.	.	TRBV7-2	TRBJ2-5	CAVSSVVETQYF	TGTGCCGTCTCTAGCGTAGTGGAGACCCAGTACTTC
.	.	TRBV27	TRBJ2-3	CASRRDHSSTDTQYF	TGTGCCAGCAGGCGGGACCATTCTAGCACAGATACGCAGTATTTT
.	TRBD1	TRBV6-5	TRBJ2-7	CASSYSGTGIYEQYF	TGTGCCAGCAGTTACTCCGGGACAGGCATCTACGAGCAGTACTTC
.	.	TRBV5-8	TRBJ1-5	CASSLGGYSNQPQHF	TGTGCCAGCAGCTTGGGGGGATATAGCAATCAGCCCCAGCATTTT
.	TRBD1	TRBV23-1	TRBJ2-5	CASKFWGQGSQETQYF	TGCGCCAGCAAATTTTGGGGACAGGGGTCCCAAGAGACCCAGTACTTC
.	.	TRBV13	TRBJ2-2	CASSRPGEGELFF	TGTGCCAGCAGCCGACCCGGGGAAGGGGAGCTGTTTTTT
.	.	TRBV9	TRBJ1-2	CASGRGREINYGYTF	TGTGCCAGCGGGCGGGGTAGGGAAATTAACTATGGCTACACCTTC
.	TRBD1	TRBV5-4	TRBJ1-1	CASSWGRQGSGTEAFF	TGTGCCAGCAGCTGGGGAAGACAGGGAAGCGGCACTGAAGCTTTCTTT
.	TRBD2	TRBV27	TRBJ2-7	CASSPGWREWDEQYF	TGTGCCAGTTCCCCAGGCTGGCGGGAGTGGGACGAGCAGTACTTC
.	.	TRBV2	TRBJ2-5	CASKGLQETQYF	TGTGCCAGCAAGGGGCTACAAGAGACCCAGTACTTC
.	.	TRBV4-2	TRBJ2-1	CASSQKGGANEQFF	TGTGCCAGCAGCCAAAAGGGGGGAGCAAATGAGCAGTTCTTC
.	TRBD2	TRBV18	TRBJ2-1	CASSPPGLAGTYNEQFF	TGTGCCAGCTCACCACCGGGACTAGCGGGGACCTACAATGAGCAGTTCTTC
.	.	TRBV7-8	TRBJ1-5	CASSSRVGNQPQHF	TGTGCCAGCAGCTCCCGGGTGGGCAATCAGCCCCAGCATTTT
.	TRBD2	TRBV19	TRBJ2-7	CASSIIGPSGVYEQYF	TGTGCCAGTAGTATCATCGGGCCTAGCGGGGTGTACGAGCAGTACTTC
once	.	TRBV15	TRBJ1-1	CATSRDSQAEAFF	TGTGCCACCAGCAGAGATTCCCAGGCTGAAGCTTTCTTT
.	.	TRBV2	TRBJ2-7	CASSFHSGGLSYEQYF	TGTGCCAGCAGCTTCCATAGCGGAGGACTCTCCTACGAGCAGTACTTC
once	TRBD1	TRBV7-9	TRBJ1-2	CASSSFRDRVLDGYTF	TGTGCCAGCAGCTCGTTCCGGGACAGGGTCCTGGATGGCTACACCTTC
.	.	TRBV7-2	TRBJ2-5	CASSPVTPVGETQYF	TGTGCCAGCAGCCCCGTTACGCCGGTGGGAGAGACCCAGTACTTC
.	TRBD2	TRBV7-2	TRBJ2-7	CASSTNLAGAYEQYF	TGTGCCAGCAGCACCAACCTAGCGGGGGCCTACGAGCAGTACTTC
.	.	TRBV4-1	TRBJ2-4	CASSQDRHKNIQYF	TGCGCCAGCAGCCAGGACCGACACAAAAACATTCAGTACTTC
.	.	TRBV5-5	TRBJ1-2	CASSPKWGELPYGYTF	TGTGCCAGCAGCCCCAAGTGGGGGGAACTACCTTATGGCTACACCTTC
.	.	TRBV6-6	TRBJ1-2	CASSYGRTNYGYTF	TGTGCCAGCAGTTACGGGCGGACAAACTATGGCTACACCTTC
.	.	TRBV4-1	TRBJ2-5	CASSLHDRSQETQYF	TGCGCCAGCAGCCTTCACGACAGGAGCCAAGAGACCCAGTACTTC
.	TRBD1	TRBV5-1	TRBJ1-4	CASRSGGAEKLFF	TGCGCCAGCAGGTCAGGGGGCGCGGAAAAACTGTTTTTT
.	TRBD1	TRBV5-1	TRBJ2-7	CASSNGTGYEQYF	TGCGCCAGCAGCAATGGGACAGGCTACGAGCAGTACTTC
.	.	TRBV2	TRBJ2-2	CASTAYGTPDTGELFF	TGTGCCAGCACCGCATACGGGACTCCGGACACCGGGGAGCTGTTTTTT
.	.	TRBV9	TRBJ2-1	CASSVGSGVSSYNEQFF	TGTGCCAGCAGCGTAGGTTCGGGGGTTAGCTCCTACAATGAGCAGTTCTTC
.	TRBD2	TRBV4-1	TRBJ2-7	CASSPVSGTYYEQYF	TGCGCCAGCAGCCCAGTTAGCGGGACTTACTACGAGCAGTACTTC
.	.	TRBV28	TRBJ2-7	CASSLSGNYEQYF	TGTGCCAGCAGTTTATCGGGGAACTACGAGCAGTACTTC
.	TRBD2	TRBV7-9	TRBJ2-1	CASSLAGGVRYNEQFF	TGTGCCAGCAGCTTAGCGGGAGGGGTGAGGTACAATGAGCAGTTCTTC
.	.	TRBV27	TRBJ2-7	CASSLDSYEQYF	TGTGCCAGCAGTTTGGACTCCTACGAGCAGTACTTC
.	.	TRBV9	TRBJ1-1	CASRGLDTEAFF	TGTGCCAGCCGGGGGTTGGACACTGAAGCTTTCTTT
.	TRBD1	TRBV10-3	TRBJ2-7	CAISEPGQGREQYF	TGTGCCATCAGTGAGCCGGGACAGGGTCGCGAGCAGTACTTC
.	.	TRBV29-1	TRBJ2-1	CSVDFGNEQFF	TGCAGCGTTGATTTCGGGAATGAGCAGTTCTTC
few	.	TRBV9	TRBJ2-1	CASSVGGDSNEQFF	TGTGCCAGCAGCGTAGGAGGGGACTCAAATGAGCAGTTCTTC
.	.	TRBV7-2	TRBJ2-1	CASSFTSNVQFF	TGTGCCAGCAGCTTCACTAGCAACGTGCAGTTCTTC
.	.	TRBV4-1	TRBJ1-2	CASSQDVGSFDGYTF	TGCGCCAGCAGCCAAGATGTAGGATCCTTCGATGGCTACACCTTC
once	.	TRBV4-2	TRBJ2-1	CASSQVRALSGEQFF	TGTGCCAGCAGCCAAGTTAGGGCCTTATCCGGTGAGCAGTTCTTC
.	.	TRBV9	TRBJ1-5	CASSASGSNQPQHF	TGTGCCAGCAGCGCCTCGGGAAGCAATCAGCCCCAGCATTTT
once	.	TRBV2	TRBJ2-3	CASSEALAGTDTQYF	TGTGCCAGCAGTGAAGCGTTAGCAGGTACAGATACGCAGTATTTT
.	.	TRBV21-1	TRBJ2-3	CASSNPGTGLTDTQYF	TGTGCCAGCAGCAACCCCGGGACAGGGCTCACAGATACGCAGTATTTT
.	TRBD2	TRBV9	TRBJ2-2	CASSDSLGGAGAFGELFF	TGTGCCAGCAGCGACTCCCTGGGTGGAGCGGGAGCCTTCGGGGAGCTGTTTTTT
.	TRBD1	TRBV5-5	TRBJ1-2	CASRLGTGGGYGYTF	TGTGCCAGCAGACTTGGGACAGGGGGCGGCTATGGCTACACCTTC